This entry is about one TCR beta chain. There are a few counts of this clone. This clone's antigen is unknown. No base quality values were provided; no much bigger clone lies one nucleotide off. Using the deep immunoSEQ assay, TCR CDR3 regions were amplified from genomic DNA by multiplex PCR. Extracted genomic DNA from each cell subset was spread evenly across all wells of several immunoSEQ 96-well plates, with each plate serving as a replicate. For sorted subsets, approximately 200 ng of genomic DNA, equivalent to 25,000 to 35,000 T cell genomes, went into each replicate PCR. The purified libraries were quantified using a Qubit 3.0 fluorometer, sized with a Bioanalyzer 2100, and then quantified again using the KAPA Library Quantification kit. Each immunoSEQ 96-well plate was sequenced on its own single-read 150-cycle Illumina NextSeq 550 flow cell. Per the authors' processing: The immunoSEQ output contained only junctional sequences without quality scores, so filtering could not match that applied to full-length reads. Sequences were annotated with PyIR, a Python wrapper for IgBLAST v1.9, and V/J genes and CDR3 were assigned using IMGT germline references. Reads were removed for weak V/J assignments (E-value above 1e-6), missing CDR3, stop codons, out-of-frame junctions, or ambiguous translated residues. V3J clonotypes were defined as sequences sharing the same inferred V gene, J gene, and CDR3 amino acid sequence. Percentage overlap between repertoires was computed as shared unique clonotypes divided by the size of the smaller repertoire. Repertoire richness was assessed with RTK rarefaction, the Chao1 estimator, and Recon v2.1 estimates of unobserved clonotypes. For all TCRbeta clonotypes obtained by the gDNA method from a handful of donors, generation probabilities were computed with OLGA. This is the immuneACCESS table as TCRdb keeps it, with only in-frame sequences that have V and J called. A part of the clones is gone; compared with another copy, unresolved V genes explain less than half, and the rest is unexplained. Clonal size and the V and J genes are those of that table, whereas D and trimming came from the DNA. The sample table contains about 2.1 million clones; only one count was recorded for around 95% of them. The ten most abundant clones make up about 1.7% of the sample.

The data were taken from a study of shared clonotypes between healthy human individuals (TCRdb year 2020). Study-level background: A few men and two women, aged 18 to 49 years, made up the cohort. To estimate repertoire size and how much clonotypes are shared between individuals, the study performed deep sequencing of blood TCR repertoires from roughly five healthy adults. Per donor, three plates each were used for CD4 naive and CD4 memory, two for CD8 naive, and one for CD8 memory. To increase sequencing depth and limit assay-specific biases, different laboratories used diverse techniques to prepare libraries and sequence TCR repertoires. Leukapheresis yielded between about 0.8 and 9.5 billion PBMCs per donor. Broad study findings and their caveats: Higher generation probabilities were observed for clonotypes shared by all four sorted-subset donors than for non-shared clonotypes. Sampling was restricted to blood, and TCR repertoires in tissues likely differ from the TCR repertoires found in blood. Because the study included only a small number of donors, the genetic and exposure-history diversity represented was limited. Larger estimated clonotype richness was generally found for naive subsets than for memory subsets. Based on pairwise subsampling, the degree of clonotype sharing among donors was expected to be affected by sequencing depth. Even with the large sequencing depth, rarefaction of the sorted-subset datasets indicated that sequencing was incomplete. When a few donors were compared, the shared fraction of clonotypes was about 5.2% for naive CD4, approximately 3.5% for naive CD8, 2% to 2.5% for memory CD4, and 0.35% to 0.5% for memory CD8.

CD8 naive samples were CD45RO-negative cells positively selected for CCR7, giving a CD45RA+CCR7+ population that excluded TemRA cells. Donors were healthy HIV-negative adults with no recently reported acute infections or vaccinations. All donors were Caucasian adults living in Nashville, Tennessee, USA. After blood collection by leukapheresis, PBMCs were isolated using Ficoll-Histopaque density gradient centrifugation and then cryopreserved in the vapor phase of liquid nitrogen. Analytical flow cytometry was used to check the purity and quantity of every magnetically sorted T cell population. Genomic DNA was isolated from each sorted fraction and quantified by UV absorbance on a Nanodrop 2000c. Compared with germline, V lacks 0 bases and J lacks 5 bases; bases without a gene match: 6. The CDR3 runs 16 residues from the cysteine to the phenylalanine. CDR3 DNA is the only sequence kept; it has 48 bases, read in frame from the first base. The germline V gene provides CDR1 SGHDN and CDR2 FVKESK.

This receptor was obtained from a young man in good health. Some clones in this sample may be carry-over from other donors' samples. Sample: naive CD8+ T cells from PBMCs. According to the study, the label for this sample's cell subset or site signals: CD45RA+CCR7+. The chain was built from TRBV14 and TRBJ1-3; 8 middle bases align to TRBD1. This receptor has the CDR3 CASSQDAGGLRNTIYF. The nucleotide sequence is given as TGTGCCAGCAGCCAAGATGCAGGGGGCTTGCGAAACACCATATATTTT.